Each of the 13 T cell receptor beta chains below was sequenced from the same sample in a study of T cells in Graves' hyperthyroidism and ophthalmopathy. There were TCR beta CDR3 regions amplified from RNA transcripts. Using the HTBI primer set, a first-round RT-PCR was run on the TCR CDR3. In TCRdb, the multiplex PCR reads were re-called with MiXCR into one record per CDR3 protein. The sample has a few hundred thousand distinct CDR3 sequences; about 20% are singletons. Sequencing was carried out using blood. These receptors were collected from a woman aged 70-85 years with Graves' ophthalmopathy.

In its sample, this clonotype was seen a few times. This sequence joins TRBV27 and TRBJ2-7; 7 bases agree with TRBD1. The trim removed 3 bases at V and 3 bases at J, leaving 8 bases unmatched. The CDR3 extends over 15 amino acids. Germline V CDR1 and CDR2: MNHEY, SMNVEV (reference sequence). CDR3 bases: TGTGCCAGCAGTTTGCGCCAGGGGGTCTACTACGAGCAGTACTTC. Its translation is CASSLRQGVYYEQYF.

A remark on this clonotype: This may be a read error: a much more frequent sequence differs by one nucleotide. J is TRBJ2-3 and V is TRBV7-2; TRBD1 might be the D (5 bases). Germline V gene sequence: CDR1 SGHTA, CDR2 FQGNSA. The CDR3 totals 14 residues. V was cut by 5 bases and J by 4 bases, with 13 bases left in between. CDR3 loop: CASSPLGAADTQYF. The CDR3 DNA follows: TGTGCCAGCAGCCCCCTAGGGGCAGCAGATACGCAGTATTTT.

The V call is TRBV5-1, the J call TRBJ1-6, with 10 bases fitting TRBD1. The CDR3 is 15 amino acids. Germline CDR1 and CDR2: SGHRS and YFSETQ. The trim removed 4 bases at V and 10 bases at J, leaving 8 bases unmatched. The CDR3 spells CASSVRQGAYSPLHF. The CDR3 region has the DNA TGCGCCAGCAGCGTCCGACAGGGGGCTTACTCACCCCTCCACTTT.

This clonotype was detected a few times. The rearrangement links TRBV6-1 to TRBJ2-7; D assignment may be TRBD1 or TRBD2 (7 bases each). Germline CDR1 is MNHNS and CDR2 is SASEGT. The CDR3 covers 14 residues. V was cut by 4 bases and J by 2 bases, with 12 bases left in between. The CDR3 sequence is CASSVQGGAYEQYF. The CDR3 region has the DNA TGTGCCAGCAGTGTTCAGGGGGGGGCCTACGAGCAGTACTTC.

This clonotype was counted between two and nine times. The junction and the germline gene differ at one end; a read error may be behind it. This chain joins TRBV6-1 and TRBJ1-2; 7 positions match TRBD1. The germline V gene encodes CDR1 MNHNS and CDR2 SASEGT. CDR3 length equals 13 residues. CDR3 bases: TGTGCCGGCAGGGACAGCATTGGGTATGGCTACACCTTC. This translates into CAGRDSIGYGYTF.

This clonotype turned up a few times. CDR3 sequence: CATSDPGTRKNNEQFF. The CDR3 nucleotides are TGTGCCACCAGTGACCCCGGGACGAGAAAAAACAATGAGCAGTTCTTC. The chain couples TRBV24-1 to TRBJ2-1; either TRBD1 or TRBD2 may supply D (5 bases each). Germline V lookup: CDR1 KGHDR, CDR2 SFDVKD. The length of the CDR3 is 16 residues. Trimming left V 4 bases short and J 5 bases short, with 17 bases between.

This clonotype has just a few counts. The gene calls are TRBV25-1 and TRBJ1-6, with D possibly TRBD1 on 6 matching bases. The V end lost 0 bases, the J end lost 7 bases, and 13 bases lay between the germline ends. The germline V gene has CDR1 MGHDK and CDR2 SYGVNS. The CDR3 contains 16 residues. The CDR3, as DNA: TGTGCCAGCAGTGAATACGGGGGGGCAGGCAATTCACCCCTCCACTTT. This gives the protein CASSEYGGAGNSPLHF.

In this sample, this clonotype turned up once. With a much larger clone just one base away, this may be a read error. V gene TRBV15 combines with J gene TRBJ2-1; 12 bases match TRBD2. There are 14 residues in the CDR3. Germline V gene data show CDR1 as LNHNV and CDR2 as YYDKDF (reference sequence). V trimming: 5 bases; J trimming: 6 bases; junction bases outside the gene matches: 2. The CDR3 sequence: CATSRTSGINEQFF. The CDR3 DNA follows: TGTGCCACCAGCCGGACTAGCGGGATCAATGAGCAGTTCTTC.

This clonotype came up a few times. The chain uses TRBV9 and TRBJ2-2; 7 bases align to TRBD2. Trimming took 1 base from V and 6 from J; bases not matched to a gene: 9. Germline V lookup: CDR1 SGDLS, CDR2 YYNGEE. CDR3 length: 16 residues. The CDR3 coding sequence is TGTGCCAGCAGCGTAATGTGGGCGGGAGCGTCCGGGGAGCTGTTTTTT. This codes for CASSVMWAGASGELFF.

Ten or more counts support this clonotype. The chain is built from TRBV25-1 and TRBJ1-5; D uncertain. The CDR3 is 13 residues long. V lost 4 bases to trimming and J lost 1 base, with 5 bases between them. In germline, CDR1 is MGHDK, CDR2 SYGVNS. CDR3 loop: CASSVGSNQPQHF. The CDR3 region has the DNA TGTGCCAGCAGTGTTGGCAGCAATCAGCCCCAGCATTTT.

This chain joins TRBV19 and TRBJ1-1, with D maybe TRBD1 (5 bases). V was pared by 3 bases and J by 1 base, with 9 bases between. This CDR3 is 14 amino acids long. Germline lookup yields CDR1 LNHDA and CDR2 SQIVND (reference sequence). The CDR3 loop reads CASSIGGENTEAFF. DNA of the CDR3: TGTGCCAGTAGTATCGGGGGAGAGAACACTGAAGCTTTCTTT.

The V and J genes are TRBV28 and TRBJ2-2; D unresolved. CDR3 size: 13 residues. Germline V gene sequence: CDR1 MDHEN, CDR2 SYDVKM. V lost 5 bases and J lost 10, with 14 bases in between. The CDR3 region has the DNA TGTGCCAGCAGTCCTAGTCTGGTTGAGGAGCTGTTTTTT. Translated: CASSPSLVEELFF.

The table lists this clonotype with many counts. This chain connects TRBV28 to TRBJ1-1, with D unresolved. Trimming took off 6 bases at V and 2 bases at J, with 7 bases between the two ends. The CDR3 length is 12 residues. CDR1 is MDHEN and CDR2 is SYDVKM in the germline V gene. CDR3 protein: CASRLGNTEAFF. CDR3 sequence (DNA): TGTGCCAGCAGATTGGGTAACACTGAAGCTTTCTTT.